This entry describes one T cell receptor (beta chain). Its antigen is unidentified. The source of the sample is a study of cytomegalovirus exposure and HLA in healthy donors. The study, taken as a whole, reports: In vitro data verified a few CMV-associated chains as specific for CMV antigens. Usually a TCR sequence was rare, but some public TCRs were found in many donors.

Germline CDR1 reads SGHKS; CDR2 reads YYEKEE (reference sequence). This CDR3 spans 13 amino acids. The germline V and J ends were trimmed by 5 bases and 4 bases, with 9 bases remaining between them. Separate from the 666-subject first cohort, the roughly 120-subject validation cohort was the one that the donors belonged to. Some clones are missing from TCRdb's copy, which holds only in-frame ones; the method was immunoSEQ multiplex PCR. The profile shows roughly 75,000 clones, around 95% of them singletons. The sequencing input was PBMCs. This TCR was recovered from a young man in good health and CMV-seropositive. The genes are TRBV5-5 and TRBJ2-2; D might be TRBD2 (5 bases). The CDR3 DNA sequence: TGTGCCAGCAGGGGAGTACCCACCGGGGAGCTGTTTTTT. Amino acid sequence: CASRGVPTGELFF.